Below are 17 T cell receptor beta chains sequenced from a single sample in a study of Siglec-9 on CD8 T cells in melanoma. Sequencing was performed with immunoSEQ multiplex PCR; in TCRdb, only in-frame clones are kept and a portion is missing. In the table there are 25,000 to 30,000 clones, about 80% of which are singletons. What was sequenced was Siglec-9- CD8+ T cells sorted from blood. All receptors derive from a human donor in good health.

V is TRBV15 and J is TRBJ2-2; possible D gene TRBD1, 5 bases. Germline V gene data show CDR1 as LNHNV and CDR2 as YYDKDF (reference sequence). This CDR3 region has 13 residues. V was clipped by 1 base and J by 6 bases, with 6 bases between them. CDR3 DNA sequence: TGTGCCACCAGCAGAGTAGGGGCCGGGGAGCTGTTTTTT. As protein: CATSRVGAGELFF.

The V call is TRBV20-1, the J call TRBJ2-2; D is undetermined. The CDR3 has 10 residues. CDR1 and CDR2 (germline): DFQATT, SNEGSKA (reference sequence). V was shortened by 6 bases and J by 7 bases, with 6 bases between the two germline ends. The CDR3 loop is CSAWGGELFF. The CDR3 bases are TGCAGTGCGTGGGGCGGGGAGCTGTTTTTT.

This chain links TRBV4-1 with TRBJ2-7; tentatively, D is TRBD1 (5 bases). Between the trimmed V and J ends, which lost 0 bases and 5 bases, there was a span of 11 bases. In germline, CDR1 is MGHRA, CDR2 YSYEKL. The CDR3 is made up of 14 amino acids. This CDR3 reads CASSQDLQVDEQYF. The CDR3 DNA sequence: TGCGCCAGCAGCCAAGACCTACAGGTCGACGAGCAGTACTTC.

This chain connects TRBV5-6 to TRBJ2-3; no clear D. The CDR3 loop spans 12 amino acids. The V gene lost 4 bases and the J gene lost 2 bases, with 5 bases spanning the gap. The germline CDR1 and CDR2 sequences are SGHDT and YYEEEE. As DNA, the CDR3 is TGTGCCAGCAGCAGTTACACAGATACGCAGTATTTT. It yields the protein CASSSYTDTQYF. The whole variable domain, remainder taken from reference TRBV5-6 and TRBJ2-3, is DAGVTQSPTHLIKTRGQQVTLRCSPKSGHDTVSWYQQALGQGPQFIFQYYEEEERQRGNFPDRFSGHQFPNYSSELNVNALLLGDSALYLCASSSYTDTQYFGPGTRLTVL.

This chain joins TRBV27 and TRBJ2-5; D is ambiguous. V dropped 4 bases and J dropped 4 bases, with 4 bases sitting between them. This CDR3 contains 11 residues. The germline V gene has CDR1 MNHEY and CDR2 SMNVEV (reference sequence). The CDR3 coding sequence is TGTGCCAGCAGTTGGGGAGAGACCCAGTACTTC. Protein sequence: CASSWGETQYF.

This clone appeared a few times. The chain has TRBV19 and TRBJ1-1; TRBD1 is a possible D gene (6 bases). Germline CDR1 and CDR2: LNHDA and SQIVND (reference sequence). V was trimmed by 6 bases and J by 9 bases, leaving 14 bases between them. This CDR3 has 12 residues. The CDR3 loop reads CASRTGTSQAFF. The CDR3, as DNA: TGTGCCAGTAGAACAGGGACATCCCAAGCTTTCTTT.

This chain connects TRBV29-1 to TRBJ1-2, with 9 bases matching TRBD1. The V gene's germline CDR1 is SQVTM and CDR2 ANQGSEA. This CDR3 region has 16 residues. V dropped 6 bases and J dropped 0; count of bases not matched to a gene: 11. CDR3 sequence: CSVTGGPTSSNYGYTF. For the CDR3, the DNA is TGCAGCGTCACAGGGGGCCCCACCTCTTCTAACTATGGCTACACCTTC.

The CDR3 nucleotides are TGTGCCATCAGCTCAGGGGGGAGAGAGACCCAGTACTTC. Amino acid sequence: CAISSGGRETQYF. The J gene is TRBJ2-5, the V gene TRBV10-3; a weak D match, TRBD1 (7 bases). V lost 6 bases and J lost 4, with 12 bases in between. This CDR3 has 13 residues. Looked up from germline, CDR1 is ENHRY and CDR2 is SYGVKD.

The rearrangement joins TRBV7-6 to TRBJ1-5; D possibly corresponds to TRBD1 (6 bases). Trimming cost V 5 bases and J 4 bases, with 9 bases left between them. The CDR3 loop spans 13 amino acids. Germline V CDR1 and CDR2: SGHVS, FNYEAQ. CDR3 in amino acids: CASSRGFNQPQHF. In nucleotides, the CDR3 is TGTGCCAGCAGCAGGGGGTTTAATCAGCCCCAGCATTTT.

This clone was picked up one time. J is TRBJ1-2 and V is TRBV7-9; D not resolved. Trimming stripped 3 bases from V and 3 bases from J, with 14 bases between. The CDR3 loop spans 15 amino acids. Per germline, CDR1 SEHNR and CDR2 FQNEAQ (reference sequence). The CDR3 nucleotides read TGTGCCAGCAGCTTCGCCGGCACCTCCTACTATGGCTACACCTTC. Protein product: CASSFAGTSYYGYTF.

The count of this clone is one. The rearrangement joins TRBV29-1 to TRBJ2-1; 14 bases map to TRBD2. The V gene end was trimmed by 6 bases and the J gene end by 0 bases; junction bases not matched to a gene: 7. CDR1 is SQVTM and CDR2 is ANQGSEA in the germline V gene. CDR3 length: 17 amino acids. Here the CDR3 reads CSVRTSGRRSSYNEQFF. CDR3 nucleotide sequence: TGCAGCGTACGGACTAGCGGGAGGAGGAGCTCCTACAATGAGCAGTTCTTC.

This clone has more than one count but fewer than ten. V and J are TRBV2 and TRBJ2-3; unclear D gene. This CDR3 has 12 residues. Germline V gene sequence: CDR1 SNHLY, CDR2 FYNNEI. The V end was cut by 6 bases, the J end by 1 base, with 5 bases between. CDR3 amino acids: CASSSGTDTQYF. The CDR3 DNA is TGTGCCAGCAGCTCGGGCACAGATACGCAGTATTTT.

The DNA of the CDR3 is TGTGCCAGCAGTCCGTCCTGGACAGGGGGGTCCATTCAGTACTTC. This gives the protein CASSPSWTGGSIQYF. The chain uses TRBV6-5 and TRBJ2-4; TRBD1 agrees at 10 bases. Germline CDR1 reads MNHEY; CDR2 reads SVGAGI. This CDR3 has 15 residues. V lost 5 bases, J lost 9 bases, and 10 bases stayed unmatched.

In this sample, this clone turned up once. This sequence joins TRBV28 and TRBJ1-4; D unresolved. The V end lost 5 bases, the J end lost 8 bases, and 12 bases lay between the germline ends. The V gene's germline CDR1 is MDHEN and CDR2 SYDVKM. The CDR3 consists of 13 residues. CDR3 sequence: CASSPGPGEKLFF. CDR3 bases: TGTGCCAGCAGTCCTGGACCGGGGGAAAAACTGTTTTTT.

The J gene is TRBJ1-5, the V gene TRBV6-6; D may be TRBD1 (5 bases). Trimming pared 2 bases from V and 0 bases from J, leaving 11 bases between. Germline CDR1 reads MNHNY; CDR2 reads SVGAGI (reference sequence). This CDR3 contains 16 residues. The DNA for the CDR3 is TGTGCCAGCAGTTACCCAGGGAGATATAGCAATCAGCCCCAGCATTTT. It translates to CASSYPGRYSNQPQHF.

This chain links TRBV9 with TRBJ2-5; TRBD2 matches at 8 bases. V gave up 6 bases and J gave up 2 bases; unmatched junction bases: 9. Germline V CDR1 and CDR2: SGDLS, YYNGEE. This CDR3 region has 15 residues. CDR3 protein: CASTAGGGQQETQYF. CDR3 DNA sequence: TGTGCCAGCACCGCGGGCGGGGGGCAACAAGAGACCCAGTACTTC.

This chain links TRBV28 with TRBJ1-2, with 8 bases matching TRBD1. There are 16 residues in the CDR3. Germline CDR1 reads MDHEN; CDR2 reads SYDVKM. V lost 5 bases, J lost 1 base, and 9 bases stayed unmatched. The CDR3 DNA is TGTGCCAGCAGTCCCCCTCAGGGGGCTTTTAACTATGGCTACACCTTC. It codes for CASSPPQGAFNYGYTF.